The clone carrying this T cell receptor (beta chain) was recorded a few times. Its antigen remains unidentified. The sample originates from a study of cytomegalovirus exposure and HLA in healthy donors. Study-wide results and caveats: Earlier results showed most TCR beta V segments being productive about 87% or about 30% of the time. An analysis that came later showed most CMV-associated TCR beta chains appearing HLA-restricted.

Though probably carrying unrecorded immune exposures, donors were nominally healthy at sampling. Both 60 Vbeta primers and 13 Jbeta primers went into the PCR. Assay used: immunoSEQ multiplex PCR; TCRdb lists only in-frame clones, some missing. The sample includes 190,000 or so clones, 75% to 85% of them seen just once. The clonotype originates from a woman in her fifties or sixties in good health and CMV-seropositive. Sequences were obtained from PBMCs.

This chain's CDR3 is CAWSKGLAGELFF. CDR3 DNA sequence: TGTGCCTGGAGTAAGGGGCTGGCCGGGGAGCTGTTTTTT. The chain recombines TRBV30 with TRBJ2-2; weak D call: TRBD1 (5 bases). V lost 2 bases, J lost 6 bases, and 10 bases lay in between. In germline, CDR1 is GTSNPN, CDR2 SVGIG (reference sequence). This CDR3 is built from 13 residues.